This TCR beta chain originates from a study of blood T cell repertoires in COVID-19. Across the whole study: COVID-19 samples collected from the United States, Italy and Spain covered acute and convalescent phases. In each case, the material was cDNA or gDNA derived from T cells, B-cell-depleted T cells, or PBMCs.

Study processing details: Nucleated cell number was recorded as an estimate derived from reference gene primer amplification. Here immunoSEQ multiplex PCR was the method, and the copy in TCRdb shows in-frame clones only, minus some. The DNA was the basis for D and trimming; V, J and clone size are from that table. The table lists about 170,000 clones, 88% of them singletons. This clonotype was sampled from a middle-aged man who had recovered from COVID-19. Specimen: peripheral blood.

The CDR3 sequence is CASSSYHLLNEQFF. DNA for the CDR3: TGTGCCAGTAGTTCCTACCACCTATTAAATGAGCAGTTCTTC. The chain is built from TRBV19 and TRBJ2-1; D not certain. Trimming stripped 5 bases from V and 7 bases from J, with 15 bases between. CDR1 and CDR2 from the germline V gene are LNHDA and SQIVND (reference sequence). CDR3 length equals 14 residues.